Listed below are T cell receptor beta chains from one sample, sequenced in a study of shared clonotypes between healthy human individuals. Assay used: immunoSEQ multiplex PCR; TCRdb lists only in-frame clones, some missing. The top ten clones hold under 0.45% of a sample with some 2.3 million clones, over 90% of them seen once. The sequencing input was naive CD4+ T cells from PBMCs. These receptors all stem from a man younger than 30 in good health. Some clones in this sample may be carry-over from other donors' samples. Each CDR3 is given with its conserved first and last residue. D genes are given only for firm matches.

d_call j_call v_call cdr3_aa
TRBD2 TRBJ2-5 TRBV10-1 CASSEAGGRETQYF
- TRBJ2-7 TRBV10-3 CAISDSHSGHGYEQYF
TRBD2 TRBJ2-1 TRBV5-6 CASSFGLAEGDEQFF
- TRBJ1-2 TRBV28 CASNSVGGYTF
- TRBJ2-1 TRBV7-2 CASSLASLLNEQFF
- TRBJ1-1 TRBV7-2 CASSLTTFGAFF
- TRBJ2-1 TRBV5-1 CASSLVRDEQFF
- TRBJ1-4 TRBV28 CASSFRDLVEKLFF
- TRBJ1-1 TRBV7-3 CASSLSGGTNTEAFF
TRBD1 TRBJ2-5 TRBV19 CASRATGQGIQETQYF
- TRBJ2-3 TRBV5-4 CASSLGRREAASTDTQYF
- TRBJ2-1 TRBV29-1 CSVANILNNEQFF
- TRBJ1-1 TRBV6-5 CASRADRQKNTEAFF
- TRBJ2-7 TRBV28 CASSPSGSSYEQYF
TRBD1 TRBJ2-5 TRBV7-2 CASSTTMLGQVRRWTQYF
- TRBJ2-2 TRBV5-1 CASSIWDKNTGELFF
- TRBJ1-2 TRBV10-3 CAISESAAIYGYTF
- TRBJ2-7 TRBV19 CASSTRDGPYEQYF
TRBD2 TRBJ2-1 TRBV4-1 CASSQGRTIAGVNEQFF
TRBD1 TRBJ1-2 TRBV15 CATSSVATGDYGYTF
- TRBJ2-5 TRBV5-1 CASSLLAGQETQYF
- TRBJ1-3 TRBV6-5 CASSRDSSGNTIYF
TRBD1 TRBJ1-5 TRBV6-1 CASSPIVTGSAQHF
- TRBJ1-2 TRBV18 CASSPPVQPHGYTF
- TRBJ2-5 TRBV7-2 CASSLSRAQETQYF
- TRBJ1-1 TRBV5-1 CASSDAGVTEAFF
- TRBJ1-2 TRBV28 CASSPGGIQLYGYTF
TRBD1 TRBJ2-7 TRBV7-3 CASSPSGQGRHEQYF
TRBD1 TRBJ2-5 TRBV6-6 CASSRTGGAVETQYF
- TRBJ2-5 TRBV5-1 CASSRGQPQETQYF
- TRBJ2-3 TRBV5-1 CASRMSQGRPTDTQYF
- TRBJ2-2 TRBV5-1 CASSLYPGELFF
TRBD1 TRBJ2-7 TRBV5-1 CASSPRTGDYEQYF
- TRBJ1-2 TRBV5-4 CASSSAGGRSNYGYTF
- TRBJ1-4 TRBV7-9 CASSTRAGREKLFF
- TRBJ1-3 TRBV9 CASSVRGSGNTIYF